One sample yielded the 15 T cell receptor beta chains listed below, sequenced in a study of spatial heterogeneity in lung cancer. TCRdb used MiXCR to reprocess the 5' RACE reads, holding one entry per CDR3 protein. The sample lists about 92,000 distinct CDR3 sequences; about an eighth were seen once. The time point denotes: sample taken at primary tumor resection. Sequencing was performed on whole RNA extracted from tumor and nontumor lung tissue, or from frozen PBMC, and the material was left unsorted. The sequencing used PBMCs, collected at surgery. Receptors originate from a male donor with early-stage non-small cell lung cancer.

This clonotype was counted a few times. The chain recombines TRBV4-3 with TRBJ1-2, with 8 nucleotides matching TRBD1. Germline assignment: CDR1 LGHNA and CDR2 YSLEER. The CDR3 consists of 15 residues. V dropped 1 base and J dropped 6; count of bases not matched to a gene: 7. As DNA, the CDR3 is TGCGCCAGCAGCCAAGGGGGGCGACAGGGGAATGGCTACACCTTC. It encodes CASSQGGRQGNGYTF.

The genes are TRBV27 and TRBJ2-2; 12 bases are shared with TRBD2. Germline CDR1 is MNHEY and CDR2 is SMNVEV (reference sequence). V lost 5 bases and J lost 4; bases outside the gene matches: 2. This CDR3 is built from 15 residues. The CDR3 reads CASSLAGGVTGELFF. CDR3 DNA sequence: TGTGCCAGCAGTCTAGCGGGAGGGGTCACCGGGGAGCTGTTTTTT.

This clonotype was seen just once. The rearrangement joins TRBV2 to TRBJ2-5; D is unresolved. Germline V gene data show CDR1 as SNHLY and CDR2 as FYNNEI. This CDR3 spans 11 amino acids. V was cut by 4 bases and J by 5 bases, with 5 bases left in between. This chain's CDR3 is CASSVLETQYF. The CDR3 coding sequence is TGTGCCAGCAGTGTTCTTGAGACCCAGTACTTC.

The table lists this clonotype with a few counts. The CDR3 here is CSASDNYGYTF. The CDR3 region has the DNA TGCAGTGCTAGTGACAACTATGGCTACACCTTC. The chain links TRBV20-1 to TRBJ1-2; D call uncertain. Germline CDR1 reads DFQATT; CDR2 reads SNEGSKA (reference sequence). The V gene lost 3 bases and the J gene lost 2 bases, with 4 bases spanning the gap. The CDR3 is 11 amino acids.

This clonotype was counted a single time. The J gene is TRBJ2-7, the V gene TRBV4-3; 13 nucleotides agree with TRBD2. This CDR3 is 17 amino acids long. After removal of 0 bases from V and 4 bases from J, the junction contained 6 bases not matched to a gene. Germline V gene data show CDR1 as LGHNA and CDR2 as YSLEER. The CDR3 loop reads CASSQDWTSGSDYEQYF. The CDR3, as DNA: TGCGCCAGCAGCCAAGATTGGACTAGCGGGAGTGATTACGAGCAGTACTTC.

The sample holds a few counts of this clonotype. The chain is built from TRBV5-1 and TRBJ2-3; 7 bases align to TRBD2. The CDR3 runs 15 residues. V gave up 4 bases and J gave up 2 bases; unmatched junction bases: 7. The germline V gene encodes CDR1 SGHRS and CDR2 YFSETQ. The CDR3 nucleotides read TGCGCCAGCAGCAGCGGGACTACTACCACAGATACGCAGTATTTT. Translation: CASSSGTTTTDTQYF.

The chain combines TRBV7-9 with TRBJ1-5; unclear D gene. The CDR3 consists of 15 residues. Germline V gene lookup returns CDR1 SEHNR and CDR2 FQNEAQ (reference sequence). Between the trimmed V and J ends, which lost 5 bases and 4 bases, there was a span of 15 bases. This CDR3 reads CASSKTEEPNQPQHF. In nucleotides, the CDR3 is TGTGCCAGCAGCAAAACGGAGGAGCCGAATCAGCCCCAGCATTTT.

This clonotype has a count of ten or more. The V call is TRBV20-1, the J call TRBJ2-3, with 10 bases identical to TRBD2. This CDR3 region has 15 residues. Looked up from germline, CDR1 is DFQATT and CDR2 is SNEGSKA (reference sequence). The ends lost 3 bases at V and 4 bases at J; junction bases unmatched: 7. The CDR3 nucleotides are TGCAGTGCTAGTAAGGCTAGCGGGAGCGCAGATACGCAGTATTTT. Its translation is CSASKASGSADTQYF.

This clonotype came up a few times. This chain connects TRBV11-2 to TRBJ2-2, with D unresolved. V dropped 5 bases and J dropped 2 bases, with 9 bases sitting between them. Per germline, CDR1 SGHAT and CDR2 FQNNGV. The CDR3 totals 14 residues. CDR3 in DNA: TGTGCCAGCAGCCCCTTTTTTAACACCGGGGAGCTGTTTTTT. The encoded protein is CASSPFFNTGELFF.

This clonotype was observed at least ten times. The chain links TRBV6-5 to TRBJ1-6; D not certain. Germline loops: CDR1 MNHEY, CDR2 SVGAGI. The length of the CDR3 is 14 residues. V dropped 6 bases and J dropped 5 bases, with 11 bases sitting between them. The CDR3 DNA sequence: TGTGCCAGCAGACCGGACCGGGATAATTCACCCCTCCACTTT. It specifies CASRPDRDNSPLHF.

A few counts support this clonotype. The chain has TRBV28 and TRBJ2-7, with D perhaps matching TRBD1 (5 bases). Trimming left V 5 bases short and J 5 bases short, with 19 bases between. Germline CDR1 MDHEN, CDR2 SYDVKM. The CDR3 consists of 15 residues. In DNA form, the CDR3 reads TGTGCCAGCAGTAACCAGGGCGGTCCTATCGACGAGCAGTACTTC. This sequence encodes CASSNQGGPIDEQYF. The full variable domain, with the rest looked up from reference TRBV28 and TRBJ2-7, is DVKVTQSSRYLVKRTGEKVFLECVQDMDHENMFWYRQDPGLGLRLIYFSYDVKMKEKGDIPEGYSVSREKKERFSLILESASTNQTSMYLCASSNQGGPIDEQYFGPGTRLTVT.

This clonotype has more than one count but fewer than ten. V gene TRBV29-1 combines with J gene TRBJ1-3; the D is unclear. Germline V lookup: CDR1 SQVTM, CDR2 ANQGSEA. The germline V and J ends were trimmed by 0 bases and 2 bases, with 8 bases remaining between them. This CDR3 spans 14 amino acids. As DNA, the CDR3 is TGCAGCGTTGAAGAAGACAAGGCTGGAAACACCATATATTTT. Translating it yields CSVEEDKAGNTIYF. Full variable domain (outside the CDR3, taken from reference TRBV29-1 and TRBJ1-3): SAVISQKPSRDICQRGTSLTIQCQVDSQVTMMFWYRQQPGQSLTLIATANQGSEATYESGFVIDKFPISRPNLTFSTLTVSNMSPEDSSIYLCSVEEDKAGNTIYFGEGSWLTVV.

The chain combines TRBV7-2 with TRBJ2-5; perhaps TRBD2 as D (6 bases). The V gene lost 2 bases and the J gene lost 2 bases, with 12 bases spanning the gap. The CDR3 is 15 amino acids. Germline lookup yields CDR1 SGHTA and CDR2 FQGNSA. The CDR3 DNA is TGTGCCAGCAGCTTAAGCCCCAGCGGGCAAGAGACCCAGTACTTC. It codes for CASSLSPSGQETQYF. Looking up the rest from reference TRBV7-2 and TRBJ2-5 gives the full variable domain: GAGVSQSPSNKVTEKGKDVELRCDPISGHTALYWYRQSLGQGLEFLIYFQGNSAPDKSGLPSDRFSAERTGGSVSTLTIQRTQQEDSAVYLCASSLSPSGQETQYFGPGTRLLVL.

The chain is built from TRBV27 and TRBJ1-1, with a tentative D call TRBD1 (5 bases). The CDR3 is made up of 13 amino acids. Germline lookup yields CDR1 MNHEY and CDR2 SMNVEV (reference sequence). The V gene lost 6 bases and the J gene lost 5 bases, with 13 bases spanning the gap. This CDR3 is CASRGVVGTEAFF. DNA of the CDR3: TGTGCCAGCAGGGGGGTCGTCGGAACTGAAGCTTTCTTT.

The V gene is TRBV7-8, the J gene TRBJ2-7; D is tentatively TRBD1 or TRBD2 (5 bases each). Germline V gene data show CDR1 as SGHVS and CDR2 as FQNEAQ. V shed 1 base and J shed 6 bases, with 10 bases lying between them. The CDR3 covers 13 residues. Here the CDR3 reads CASSLGAGTEQYF. Here the CDR3 DNA reads TGTGCCAGCAGCTTAGGGGCAGGGACCGAGCAGTACTTC.